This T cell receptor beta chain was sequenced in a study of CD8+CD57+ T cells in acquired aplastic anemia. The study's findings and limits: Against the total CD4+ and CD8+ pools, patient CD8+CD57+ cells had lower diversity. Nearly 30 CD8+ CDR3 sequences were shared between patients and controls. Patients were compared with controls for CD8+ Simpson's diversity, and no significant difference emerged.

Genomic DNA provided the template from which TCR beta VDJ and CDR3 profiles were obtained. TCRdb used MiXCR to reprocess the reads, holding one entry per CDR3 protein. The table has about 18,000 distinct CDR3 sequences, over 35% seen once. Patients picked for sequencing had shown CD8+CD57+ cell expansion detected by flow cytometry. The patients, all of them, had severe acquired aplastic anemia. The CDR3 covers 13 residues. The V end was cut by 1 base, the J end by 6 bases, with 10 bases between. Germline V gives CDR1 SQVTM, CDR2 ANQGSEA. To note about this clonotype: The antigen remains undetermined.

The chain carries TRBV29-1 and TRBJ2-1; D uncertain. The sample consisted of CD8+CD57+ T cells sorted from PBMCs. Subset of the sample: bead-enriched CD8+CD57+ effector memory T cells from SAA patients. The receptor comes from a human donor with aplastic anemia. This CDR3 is CSVEGAVGNEQFF. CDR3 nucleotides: TGCAGCGTTGAAGGGGCAGTGGGCAATGAGCAGTTCTTC.